This passage covers 27 T cell receptor beta chains from one sample sequenced in a study of molecular identifiers for immune sequencing clone quantification (dated by TCRdb to 2016 to 2019). Libraries came from PCR. Data came from an Illumina HiSeq 4000. The raw public reads went through TCRdb reprocessing: fastp at Q25, MiXCR clone calling, in-frame beta chains kept. Under each unique CDR3 protein, matching rows form one entry showing the most common genes and DNA. The sample records 60,000 to 70,000 distinct CDR3 sequences, 15% to 20% of which are singletons. Around 1.4% of the sample goes to the ten largest clones. The source material was naive CD8+ T cells from blood, with Jurkat cell RNA spiked in. The cell subset or site label corresponds to: FACS-sorted CD8+CD4-CCR7+CD45RA+ naive T cells. The receptor set was obtained from a human donor in good health. Some libraries in this study had Jurkat cell RNA spiked in.

The sample holds many counts of this clonotype. The chain combines TRBV28 with TRBJ1-5; D unresolved. V was pared by 7 bases and J by 0 bases, with 13 bases between. CDR1 MDHEN and CDR2 SYDVKM come from the germline V gene. This CDR3 is 15 amino acids long. The CDR3 here is CASNPTDYSNQPQHF. Here the CDR3 DNA reads TGTGCCAGCAACCCAACCGATTATAGCAATCAGCCCCAGCATTTT.

This clonotype was detected only a few times. A much larger clone is a single base away; this may be a read error. The conserved phenylalanine or tryptophan normally closing the CDR3 is absent here, so this likely arose from a read error. The chain couples TRBV3-1 to TRBJ2-3, with TRBD2 identical over 10 bases. This CDR3 has 17 residues. The V gene end was trimmed by 1 base and the J gene end by 0 bases; junction bases not matched to a gene: 4. In germline, CDR1 is LGHDT, CDR2 YNNKEL (reference sequence). In DNA form, the CDR3 reads TGTGCCAGCAGCCAAGCCCTAGCGGGAGAGAGCACAGATACGCAGTATCTT. Amino acid sequence: CASSQALAGESTDTQYL.

This clonotype showed up many times. The chain recombines TRBV27 with TRBJ2-2; D is perhaps TRBD2 (5 bases). Germline loops: CDR1 MNHEY, CDR2 SMNVEV (reference sequence). The CDR3 is made up of 14 amino acids. Trimming left V 7 bases short and J 10 bases short, with 19 bases between. The CDR3 sequence: CASNSEGGAEELFF. The CDR3 bases are TGTGCCAGCAACTCAGAGGGCGGAGCGGAGGAGCTGTTTTTT.

In its sample, this clonotype was seen many times. The CDR3 sequence: CASSPLAGGLYNEQFF. The CDR3 DNA is TGTGCCAGCTCACCACTAGCGGGGGGCCTCTACAATGAGCAGTTCTTC. The chain employs TRBV18 and TRBJ2-1; 10 bases line up with TRBD2. CDR3 length: 16 residues. V shed 1 base, J shed 3 bases, and the junction held 3 bases outside the gene matches. Germline values: CDR1 KGHSH, CDR2 LQKENI.

This clonotype was detected only a few times. The genes are TRBV14 and TRBJ2-7, with D hard to call. The CDR3 totals 14 residues. Trimming cost V 4 bases and J 0 bases, with 10 bases left between them. The germline V gene encodes CDR1 SGHDN and CDR2 FVKESK. The CDR3 DNA reads as TGTGCCAGCAGCCTACTGGGTGGCTCCTACGAGCAGTACTTC. It encodes CASSLLGGSYEQYF. The whole variable domain, filled in from reference TRBV14 and TRBJ2-7, reads EAGVTQFPSHSVIEKGQTVTLRCDPISGHDNLYWYRRVMGKEIKFLLHFVKESKQDESGMPNNRFLAERTGGTYSTLKVQPAELEDSGVYFCASSLLGGSYEQYFGPGTRLTVT.

This clonotype was seen repeatedly, ten times or more. The chain is built from TRBV27 and TRBJ1-1; TRBD1 might be the D (6 bases). V was clipped by 2 bases and J by 6 bases, with 25 bases between them. Germline V gives CDR1 MNHEY, CDR2 SMNVEV (reference sequence). The CDR3 totals 18 residues. In DNA form, the CDR3 reads TGTGCCAGCAGTTTAGACCCTCTTGGACAGATAATCTCGGCTGAAGCTTTCTTT. This encodes CASSLDPLGQIISAEAFF.

Notes on this clonotype: Given a much more abundant clone one base away, this may be a read error. This chain connects TRBV7-9 to TRBJ2-7, with 7 bases aligning to TRBD2. Germline V CDR1 and CDR2: SEHNR, FQNEAQ (reference sequence). The length of the CDR3 is 15 residues. The CDR3 spells CASISGGSKFYKQYF. The CDR3 DNA reads as TGTGCCAGCATCTCGGGCGGGAGCAAGTTCTACAAGCAGTACTTC.

This clonotype was observed a handful of times. A much larger clone lies one base from this, so it may be a read error. The rearrangement joins TRBV6-5 to TRBJ2-7, with 7 bases matching TRBD1. Germline V gene data show CDR1 as MNHEY and CDR2 as SVGAGI. The CDR3 has 15 amino acids. The CDR3 bases are TGTGCCGGCAGTTACAGTCCAGGGGGATTCTACGAGCAGTACTTC. Its protein is CAGSYSPGGFYEQYF.

This clonotype was seen at least ten times. The chain recombines TRBV24-1 with TRBJ1-5; possible D gene TRBD1, 5 bases. The CDR3 contains 15 residues. Trimming cost V 3 bases and J 2 bases, with 10 bases left between them. The V gene's germline CDR1 is KGHDR and CDR2 SFDVKD. CDR3 amino acids: CATSDARDGNQPQHF. CDR3 coding DNA: TGTGCCACCAGTGATGCCAGGGACGGCAATCAGCCCCAGCATTTT.

This clonotype was counted many times. This rearrangement joins TRBV7-9 to TRBJ2-3, with 7 bases aligning to TRBD1. Germline CDR1 SEHNR, CDR2 FQNEAQ (reference sequence). The CDR3 length is 12 residues. V lost 10 bases, J lost 4 bases, and 5 bases stayed unmatched. The DNA for the CDR3 is TGTGCCACATGGGACAGCCCAGATACGCAGTATTTT. As protein: CATWDSPDTQYF.

This clonotype has at least ten counts. The chain is built from TRBV30 and TRBJ2-2; TRBD1 agrees at 10 bases. Germline V gene sequence: CDR1 GTSNPN, CDR2 SVGIG (reference sequence). The CDR3 spans 14 residues. J was trimmed by 3 bases and V by 5 bases; bases with no gene match: 3. CDR3 coding DNA: TGTGCCTGGCGACAGGGGGCATACACCGGGGAGCTGTTTTTT. Protein sequence: CAWRQGAYTGELFF. The full variable domain, completed using reference TRBV30 and TRBJ2-2, is SQTIHQWPATLVQPVGSPLSLECTVEGTSNPNLYWYRQAAGRGLQLLFYSVGIGQISSEVPQNLSASRPQDRQFILSSKKLLLSDSGFYLCAWRQGAYTGELFFGEGSRLTVL.

The table lists this clonotype with many counts. The V gene is TRBV9, the J gene TRBJ2-7; possibly TRBD1 for D (6 bases). The V end lost 3 bases, the J end lost 3 bases, and 16 bases lay between the germline ends. The length of the CDR3 is 15 residues. Germline V gives CDR1 SGDLS, CDR2 YYNGEE. The CDR3 loop reads CASSAGAGVFYEQYF. CDR3 nucleotide sequence: TGTGCCAGCAGCGCAGGGGCAGGGGTTTTCTACGAGCAGTACTTC. Using reference TRBV9 and TRBJ2-7 for the parts outside the CDR3, the full variable domain is DSGVTQTPKHLITATGQRVTLRCSPRSGDLSVYWYQQSLDQGLQFLIQYYNGEERAKGNILERFSAQQFPDLHSELNLSSLELGDSALYFCASSAGAGVFYEQYFGPGTRLTVT.

With respect to this clonotype: This may arise from a read error, as a much more abundant clone is one base away. The chain joins TRBV10-2 to TRBJ2-7, with 7 bases aligning to TRBD1. In germline, CDR1 is WSHSY, CDR2 SAAADI. V trimming: 8 bases; J trimming: 2 bases; junction bases outside the gene matches: 6. The length of the CDR3 is 13 residues. CDR3 sequence reads: CASGVGQAYEQYF. Here the CDR3 DNA reads TGCGCCAGCGGTGTTGGACAGGCCTACGAGCAGTACTTC.

This clonotype was counted between two and nine times. The chain combines TRBV7-2 with TRBJ2-2; D unclear. V lost 4 bases to trimming and J lost 8 bases, with 5 bases between them. Looked up from germline, CDR1 is SGHTA and CDR2 is FQGNSA. The CDR3 has 11 amino acids. The CDR3 protein is CASSSMGELFF. The CDR3 region has the DNA TGTGCCAGCAGCTCCATGGGGGAGCTGTTTTTT.

This clonotype has at least ten counts. V and J are TRBV20-1 and TRBJ2-3, with D perhaps matching TRBD1 or TRBD2 (6 bases each). The CDR3 has 15 amino acids. Germline V gives CDR1 DFQATT, CDR2 SNEGSKA (reference sequence). V lost 4 bases and J lost 2, with 16 bases in between. CDR3 region: CSATARGANTDTQYF. CDR3 nucleotides: TGCAGTGCTACGGCTAGGGGGGCTAACACAGATACGCAGTATTTT.

This clonotype was recorded a few times. A much larger clone differs from this one at a single base, so this may be a read error. The DNA for the CDR3 is TGCAGCGTTGCCGAGACTGGCCACAATGAGCAGTTCTTC. It is translated as CSVAETGHNEQFF. The rearrangement uses TRBV29-1 and TRBJ2-1; D gene ambiguous. This CDR3 comprises 13 residues. CDR1 is SQVTM, CDR2 ANQGSEA, per germline. V was clipped by 4 bases and J by 5 bases, with 12 bases between them.

This clonotype is labeled medium-sized. The genes are TRBV7-2 and TRBJ2-3; 7 bases align to TRBD2. The V gene end was trimmed by 1 base and the J gene end by 4 bases; junction bases not matched to a gene: 14. CDR1 and CDR2 (germline): SGHTA, FQGNSA. CDR3 size: 18 residues. The CDR3 here is CASSLDGGTHLFPDTQYF. The CDR3 DNA reads TGTGCCAGCAGCTTAGACGGGGGGACTCATCTTTTCCCAGATACGCAGTATTTT.

This clonotype was detected ten times or more. The chain has TRBV6-6 and TRBJ2-4; D assignment may be TRBD1 or TRBD2 (7 bases each). The CDR3 loop spans 15 amino acids. Germline CDR1 and CDR2: MNHNY and SVGAGI (reference sequence). The V end was cut by 7 bases, the J end by 3 bases, with 16 bases between. CDR3 loop: CASTSTGEGKNIQYF. The DNA for the CDR3 is TGTGCCAGCACGTCTACAGGGGAGGGCAAAAACATTCAGTACTTC.

In its sample, this clonotype was seen many times. The genes are TRBV7-8 and TRBJ1-6; D remains ambiguous. The CDR3 spans 16 residues. Germline assignment: CDR1 SGHVS and CDR2 FQNEAQ. V was clipped by 0 bases and J by 4 bases, with 10 bases between them. The CDR3 sequence: CASSLAGQSYNSPLHF. The DNA for the CDR3 is TGTGCCAGCAGCTTAGCCGGGCAGAGTTATAATTCACCCCTCCACTTT.

As regards this clonotype: This may arise from a read error, as a much more abundant clone is one base away. The V gene is TRBV27, the J gene TRBJ1-5, with D unclear. There are 9 residues in the CDR3. The germline CDR1 and CDR2 sequences are MNHEY and SMNVEV (reference sequence). CDR3: CATGQPPHF. CDR3 DNA sequence: TGTGCCACCGGCCAGCCCCCGCATTTT.

This clonotype was seen many times. The V and J genes are TRBV3-1 and TRBJ1-6; no firm D call. The ends were cut back, 0 bases at V and 8 bases at J, with 14 bases in the middle. Germline V CDR1 and CDR2: LGHDT, YNNKEL (reference sequence). The CDR3 extends over 16 amino acids. Here the CDR3 DNA reads TGTGCCAGCAGCCAAGATCTGTGGAGTTCGGATTCACCCCTCCACTTT. Translated: CASSQDLWSSDSPLHF.

This clonotype occurred many times. One end of the junction fails to match germline, which may point to a read error. The CDR3 DNA follows: TGTGCCAGCGATGAAGGGGGCAGGGCGATTTTC. The encoded protein is CASDEGGRAIF. J is TRBJ2-7 and V is TRBV25-1; 7 bases align to TRBD1. The CDR3 is 11 residues long. The V gene's germline CDR1 is MGHDK and CDR2 SYGVNS.

This clonotype was detected many times. The chain recombines TRBV30 with TRBJ2-1; 10 bases map to TRBD2. V lost 4 bases and J lost 0; bases outside the gene matches: 9. The CDR3 is 17 amino acids. Per germline, CDR1 GTSNPN and CDR2 SVGIG (reference sequence). CDR3 sequence (DNA): TGTGCCTGGACAGGACTAGCGGATCGAAACTCCTACAATGAGCAGTTCTTC. It codes for CAWTGLADRNSYNEQFF. The full variable domain, rest sourced from reference TRBV30 and TRBJ2-1, is SQTIHQWPATLVQPVGSPLSLECTVEGTSNPNLYWYRQAAGRGLQLLFYSVGIGQISSEVPQNLSASRPQDRQFILSSKKLLLSDSGFYLCAWTGLADRNSYNEQFFGPGTRLTVL.

Ten or more counts support this clonotype. CDR3 amino acids: CASSPLRTTSTDTQYF. The CDR3 region has the DNA TGTGCCAGCAGCCCACTCAGGACTACTAGCACAGATACGCAGTATTTT. The chain joins TRBV7-8 to TRBJ2-3; maybe TRBD2 (6 bases). CDR3 length: 16 amino acids. Germline assignment: CDR1 SGHVS and CDR2 FQNEAQ. The V and J ends lost 5 bases and 0 bases respectively, with 15 bases between them.

This clonotype was found many times. This chain links TRBV30 with TRBJ2-7; D gene ambiguous. From germline, CDR1 is GTSNPN and CDR2 SVGIG (reference sequence). V dropped 0 bases and J dropped 2 bases, with 14 bases sitting between them. This CDR3 has 15 amino acids. CDR3 coding DNA: TGTGCCTGGAGTGTTGTTATGGCAGCCACCTACGAGCAGTACTTC. Its translation: CAWSVVMAATYEQYF.

This clonotype was seen ten or more times. The chain combines TRBV28 with TRBJ1-1; D perhaps matches TRBD1 (5 bases). This CDR3 is 12 amino acids long. CDR1 is MDHEN and CDR2 is SYDVKM in the germline V gene. V lost 2 bases to trimming and J lost 8 bases, with 9 bases between them. CDR3 protein: CASSLGAGEAFF. DNA of the CDR3: TGTGCCAGCAGTTTAGGGGCAGGGGAAGCTTTCTTT.

This clonotype was seen at least ten times. The chain couples TRBV19 to TRBJ2-1; 11 bases are a match to TRBD1. V shed 6 bases, J shed 7 bases, and the junction held 8 bases outside the gene matches. Germline V gene data show CDR1 as LNHDA and CDR2 as SQIVND (reference sequence). The CDR3 contains 15 residues. CDR3 residues: CASSKGQGVWNEQFF. The CDR3 nucleotides are TGTGCCAGTAGCAAGGGACAGGGGGTTTGGAATGAGCAGTTCTTC.